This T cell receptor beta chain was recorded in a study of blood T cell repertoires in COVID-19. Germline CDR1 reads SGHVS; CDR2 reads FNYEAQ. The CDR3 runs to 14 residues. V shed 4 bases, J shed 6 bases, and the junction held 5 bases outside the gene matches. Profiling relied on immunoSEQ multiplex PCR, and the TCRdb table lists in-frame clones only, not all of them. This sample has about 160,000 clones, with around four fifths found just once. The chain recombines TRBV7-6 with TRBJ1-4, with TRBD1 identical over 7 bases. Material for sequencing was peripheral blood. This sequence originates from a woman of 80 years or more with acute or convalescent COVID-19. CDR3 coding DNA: TGTGCCAGCAGCTCGACAGGGATCGATGAAAAACTGTTTTTT. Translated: CASSSTGIDEKLFF.